The TCR beta chain described here comes from a study of T cells after yellow fever vaccination. Whole-study findings and limits: Although most clonotypes did not, a small share appeared in both CD4 and CD8 compartments. Post-booster reappearance was seen for most primary-vaccination clones (96% CD4, roughly 86% CD8).

In germline, CDR1 is LGHNA, CDR2 YNFKEQ. This CDR3 has 17 residues. Unmatched junction bases numbered 5, after V lost 3 bases and J lost 0 bases. One entry per CDR3 protein results from TCRdb running MiXCR on the 5' RACE reads. The sample consists of 300,000 or so distinct CDR3 sequences, under 15% of them appearing once. As concerns this clonotype: Its antigen remains unknown.

The rearrangement links TRBV4-2 to TRBJ2-1; TRBD2 matches 10 bases. The starting material was CD4+ T cells sorted from PBMCs, obtained 45 days after the yellow fever booster vaccination. The source is a young man who received the YFV17D yellow fever vaccine. CDR3 loop: CASSHFKREGSYNEQFF. The CDR3 bases are TGTGCCAGCAGCCATTTCAAGCGGGAGGGCTCCTACAATGAGCAGTTCTTC.